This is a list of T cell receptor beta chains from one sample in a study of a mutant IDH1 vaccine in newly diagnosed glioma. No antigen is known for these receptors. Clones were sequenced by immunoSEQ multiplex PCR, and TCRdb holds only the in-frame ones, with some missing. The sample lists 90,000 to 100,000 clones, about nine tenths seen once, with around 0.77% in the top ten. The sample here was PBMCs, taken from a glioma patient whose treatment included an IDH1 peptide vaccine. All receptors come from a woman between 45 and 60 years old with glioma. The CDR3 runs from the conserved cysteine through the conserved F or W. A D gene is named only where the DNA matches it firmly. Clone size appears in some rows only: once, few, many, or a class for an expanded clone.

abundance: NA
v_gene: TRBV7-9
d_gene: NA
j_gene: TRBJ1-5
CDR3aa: CASSLVGGNQPQHF
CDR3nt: TGTGCCAGCAGCTTAGTGGGGGGCAATCAGCCCCAGCATTTT

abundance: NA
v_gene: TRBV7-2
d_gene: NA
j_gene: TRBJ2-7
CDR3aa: CASALLRDRSYEQYF
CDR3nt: TGTGCCAGCGCCCTGCTGCGGGACCGCTCCTACGAGCAGTACTTC

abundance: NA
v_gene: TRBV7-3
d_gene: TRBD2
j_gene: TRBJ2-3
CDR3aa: CASSTQGGLAGGPSTDTQYF
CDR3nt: TGTGCCAGCAGCACCCAAGGAGGACTAGCGGGAGGGCCTAGCACAGATACGCAGTATTTT

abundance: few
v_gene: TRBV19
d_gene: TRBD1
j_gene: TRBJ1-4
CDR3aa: CASSIGTGPEKLFF
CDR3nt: TGTGCCAGTAGTATCGGGACAGGACCCGAAAAACTGTTTTTT

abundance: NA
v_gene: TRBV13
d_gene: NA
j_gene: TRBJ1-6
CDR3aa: CASSLGQGYSPLHF
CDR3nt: TGTGCCAGCAGCTTAGGCCAGGGTTATTCACCCCTCCACTTT

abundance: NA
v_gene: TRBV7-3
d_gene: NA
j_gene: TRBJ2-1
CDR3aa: CASSWATSSYNEQFF
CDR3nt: TGTGCCAGCAGCTGGGCGACCTCCTCCTACAATGAGCAGTTCTTC

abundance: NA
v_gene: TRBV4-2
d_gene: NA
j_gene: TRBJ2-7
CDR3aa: CASSLTAGTLSSEQYF
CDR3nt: TGTGCCAGCAGCTTAACGGCCGGGACTCTCTCCTCCGAGCAGTACTTC

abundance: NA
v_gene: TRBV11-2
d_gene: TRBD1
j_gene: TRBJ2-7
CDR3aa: CASSQTGRGYEQYF
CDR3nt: TGTGCCAGCAGCCAGACAGGGAGAGGCTACGAGCAGTACTTC

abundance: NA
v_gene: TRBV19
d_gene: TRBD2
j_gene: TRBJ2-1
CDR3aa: CASSIAGTSKNEQFF
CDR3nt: TGTGCCAGTAGTATAGCCGGGACTAGTAAGAATGAGCAGTTCTTC

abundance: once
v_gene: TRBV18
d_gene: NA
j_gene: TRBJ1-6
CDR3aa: CASSPTGLSYNSPLHF
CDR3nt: TGTGCCAGCTCACCGACGGGACTCTCCTATAATTCACCCCTCCACTTT

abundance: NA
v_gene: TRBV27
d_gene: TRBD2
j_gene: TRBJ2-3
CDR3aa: CASSSPAGGTQYF
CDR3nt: TGTGCCAGCAGTTCCCCTGCGGGGGGTACGCAGTATTTT

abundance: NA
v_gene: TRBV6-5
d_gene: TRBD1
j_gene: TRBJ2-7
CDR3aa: CASSFHQGAGYEQYF
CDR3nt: TGTGCCAGCAGTTTCCACCAGGGGGCCGGGTACGAGCAGTACTTC

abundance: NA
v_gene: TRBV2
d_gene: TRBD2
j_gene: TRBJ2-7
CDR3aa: CASSGGLAGPYEQYF
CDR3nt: TGTGCCAGCAGTGGGGGACTAGCGGGGCCCTACGAGCAGTACTTC

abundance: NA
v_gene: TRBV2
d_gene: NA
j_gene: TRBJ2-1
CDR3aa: CASSGSRGVYNEQFF
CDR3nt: TGTGCCAGCAGTGGAAGCAGGGGAGTCTACAATGAGCAGTTCTTC

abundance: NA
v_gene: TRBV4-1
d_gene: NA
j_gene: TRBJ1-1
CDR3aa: CASSQKGMGGQNTEAFF
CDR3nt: TGCGCCAGCAGCCAAAAAGGGATGGGGGGACAGAACACTGAAGCTTTCTTT

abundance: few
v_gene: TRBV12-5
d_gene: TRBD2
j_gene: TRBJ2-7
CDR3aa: CASGFRTSGDEQYF
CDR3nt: TGTGCTAGTGGTTTCAGGACTAGCGGGGACGAGCAGTACTTC

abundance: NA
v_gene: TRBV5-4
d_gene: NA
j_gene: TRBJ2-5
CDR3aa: CASSLVGGGETQYF
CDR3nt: TGTGCCAGCAGCTTGGTGGGGGGCGGAGAGACCCAGTACTTC

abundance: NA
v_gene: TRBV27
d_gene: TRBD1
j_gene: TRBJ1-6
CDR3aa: CASRGGWSPLHF
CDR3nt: TGTGCCAGCAGAGGGGGCTGGTCACCCCTCCACTTT

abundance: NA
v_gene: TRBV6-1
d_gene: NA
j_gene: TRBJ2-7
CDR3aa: CASSETPGFPYEQYF
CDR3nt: TGTGCCAGCAGTGAAACTCCGGGGTTCCCCTACGAGCAGTACTTC

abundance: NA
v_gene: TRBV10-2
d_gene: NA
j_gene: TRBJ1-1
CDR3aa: CASSLPGEGFTEAFF
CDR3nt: TGCGCCAGCAGCTTACCGGGAGAAGGATTCACTGAAGCTTTCTTT

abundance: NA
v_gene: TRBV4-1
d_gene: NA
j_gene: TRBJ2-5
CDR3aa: CASSQVHERTGQETQYF
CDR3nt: TGCGCCAGCAGCCAAGTCCATGAACGTACGGGGCAAGAGACCCAGTACTTC

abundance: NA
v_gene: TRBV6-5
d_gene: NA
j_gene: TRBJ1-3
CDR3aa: CASSHAGSGNTIYF
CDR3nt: TGTGCCAGCAGTCATGCGGGCTCTGGAAACACCATATATTTT

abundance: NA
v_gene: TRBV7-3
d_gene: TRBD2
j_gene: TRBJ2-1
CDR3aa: CASSFSGGSSYNEQFF
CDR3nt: TGTGCCAGCAGCTTTAGCGGGGGGAGCTCCTACAATGAGCAGTTCTTC

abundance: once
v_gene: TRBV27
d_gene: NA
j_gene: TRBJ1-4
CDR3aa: CASSALGPANEKLFF
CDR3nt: TGTGCCAGCAGCGCCCTAGGGCCAGCTAATGAAAAACTGTTTTTT

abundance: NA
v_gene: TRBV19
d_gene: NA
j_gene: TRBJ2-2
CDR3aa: CASRQQGRTGELFF
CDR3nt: TGTGCCAGTCGACAGCAGGGGAGAACCGGGGAGCTGTTTTTT

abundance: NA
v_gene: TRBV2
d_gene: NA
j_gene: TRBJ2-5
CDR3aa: CASSEQGGGETQYF
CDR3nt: TGTGCCAGCAGCGAGCAGGGGGGCGGAGAGACCCAGTACTTC

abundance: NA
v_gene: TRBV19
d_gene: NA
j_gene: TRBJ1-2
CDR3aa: CASSPNVGPLNGYTF
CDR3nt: TGTGCCAGTAGTCCGAATGTTGGGCCTTTGAATGGCTACACCTTC

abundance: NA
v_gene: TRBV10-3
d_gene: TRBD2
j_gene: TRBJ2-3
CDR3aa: CAIRGLGGGTDTQYF
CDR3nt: TGTGCCATCAGGGGACTAGGTGGGGGCACAGATACGCAGTATTTT

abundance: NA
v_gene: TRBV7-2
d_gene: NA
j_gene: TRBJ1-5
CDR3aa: CASSLGRFEQPQHF
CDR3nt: TGTGCCAGCAGCTTAGGAAGGTTTGAACAGCCCCAGCATTTT

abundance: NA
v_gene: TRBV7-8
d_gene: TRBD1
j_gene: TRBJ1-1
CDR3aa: CASSSRGDRQNTEAFF
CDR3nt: TGTGCCAGCAGCTCTAGGGGGGACAGGCAGAACACTGAAGCTTTCTTT

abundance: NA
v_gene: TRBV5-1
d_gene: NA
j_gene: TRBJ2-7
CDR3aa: CASIGNGEQYF
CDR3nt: TGCGCCAGCATTGGTAACGGCGAGCAGTACTTC

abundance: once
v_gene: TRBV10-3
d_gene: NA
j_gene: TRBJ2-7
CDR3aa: CAISEPGQSHEQYF
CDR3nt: TGTGCCATCAGTGAGCCTGGACAGTCGCACGAGCAGTACTTC

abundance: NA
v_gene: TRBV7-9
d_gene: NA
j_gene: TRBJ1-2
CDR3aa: CASSSQGGVGYGYTF
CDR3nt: TGTGCCAGCAGCTCTCAGGGCGGGGTGGGCTATGGCTACACCTTC

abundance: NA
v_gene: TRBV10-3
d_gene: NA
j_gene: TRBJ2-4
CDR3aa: CAISENLSAKNIQYF
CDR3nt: TGTGCCATCAGTGAGAATTTATCAGCCAAAAACATTCAGTACTTC

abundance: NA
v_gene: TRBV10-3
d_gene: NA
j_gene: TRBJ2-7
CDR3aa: CAISGRGPSYEQYF
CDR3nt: TGTGCCATCAGTGGGCGGGGGCCCTCCTACGAGCAGTACTTC

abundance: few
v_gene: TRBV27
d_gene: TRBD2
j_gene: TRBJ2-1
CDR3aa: CASSLPGLAEQFF
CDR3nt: TGTGCCAGCAGTTTACCGGGACTAGCTGAGCAGTTCTTC

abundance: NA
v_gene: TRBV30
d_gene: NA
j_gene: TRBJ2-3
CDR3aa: CAWGGTASTDTQYF
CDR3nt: TGTGCCTGGGGGGGGACAGCTAGCACAGATACGCAGTATTTT

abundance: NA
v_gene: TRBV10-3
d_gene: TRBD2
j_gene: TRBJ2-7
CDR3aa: CAIRLAVGYEQYF
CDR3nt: TGTGCCATCCGACTAGCGGTAGGGTACGAGCAGTACTTC

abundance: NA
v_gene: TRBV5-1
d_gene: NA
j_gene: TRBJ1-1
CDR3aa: CASSFPGRGEAFF
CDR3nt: TGCGCCAGCAGCTTCCCGGGCAGGGGAGAAGCTTTCTTT

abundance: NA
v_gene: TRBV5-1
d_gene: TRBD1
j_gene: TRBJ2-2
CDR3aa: CASSLGDREPGELFF
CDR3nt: TGCGCCAGCTCACTCGGGGACAGGGAACCCGGGGAGCTGTTTTTT

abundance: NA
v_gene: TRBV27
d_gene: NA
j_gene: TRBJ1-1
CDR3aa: CASSFPGAEAFF
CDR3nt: TGTGCCAGCAGTTTTCCCGGGGCTGAAGCTTTCTTT

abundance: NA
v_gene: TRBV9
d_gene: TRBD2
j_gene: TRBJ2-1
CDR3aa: CASSARSSGAYNEQFF
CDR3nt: TGTGCCAGCAGCGCCCGCTCTAGCGGGGCGTACAATGAGCAGTTCTTC

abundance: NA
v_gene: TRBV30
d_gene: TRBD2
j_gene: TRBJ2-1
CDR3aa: CAWRGTSGITYNEQFF
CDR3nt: TGTGCCTGGAGGGGGACTAGCGGGATTACCTACAATGAGCAGTTCTTC

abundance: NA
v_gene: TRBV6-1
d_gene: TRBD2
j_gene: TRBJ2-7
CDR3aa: CASSLAGGPHEQYF
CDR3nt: TGTGCCAGCAGCCTAGCGGGAGGGCCGCACGAGCAGTACTTC

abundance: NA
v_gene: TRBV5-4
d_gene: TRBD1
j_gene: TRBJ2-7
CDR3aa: CASSFDRVGTYEQYF
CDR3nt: TGTGCCAGCAGCTTTGACAGGGTGGGAACCTACGAGCAGTACTTC

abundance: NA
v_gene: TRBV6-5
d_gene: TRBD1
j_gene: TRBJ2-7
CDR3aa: CASSSGQGAFEQYF
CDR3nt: TGTGCCAGCAGCTCGGGACAGGGGGCTTTCGAGCAGTACTTC

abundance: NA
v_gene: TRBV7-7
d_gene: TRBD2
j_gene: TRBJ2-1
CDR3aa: CASSSAGANEQFF
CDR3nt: TGTGCTAGCAGCTCCGCGGGAGCCAATGAGCAGTTCTTC

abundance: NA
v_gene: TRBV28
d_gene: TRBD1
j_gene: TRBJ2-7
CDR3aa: CASSSHPGQGAGEQYF
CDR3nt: TGTGCCAGCAGTTCCCATCCGGGACAGGGGGCTGGGGAGCAGTACTTC

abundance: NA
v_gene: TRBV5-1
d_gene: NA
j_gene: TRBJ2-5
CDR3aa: CASSLFGPGAGETQYF
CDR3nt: TGCGCCAGCAGCTTGTTTGGACCGGGGGCGGGGGAGACCCAGTACTTC

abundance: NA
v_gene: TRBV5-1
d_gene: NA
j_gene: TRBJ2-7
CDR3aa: CASSRERYEQYF
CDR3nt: TGCGCCAGCAGCAGGGAACGCTACGAACAGTACTTC

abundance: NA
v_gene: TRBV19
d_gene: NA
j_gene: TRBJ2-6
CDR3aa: CASSAGVGANVLTF
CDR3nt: TGTGCCAGTAGTGCCGGCGTGGGGGCCAACGTCCTGACTTTC

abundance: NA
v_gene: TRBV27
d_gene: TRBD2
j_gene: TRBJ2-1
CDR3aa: CASSFRTRAYYNEQFF
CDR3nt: TGTGCCAGCAGTTTCCGGACTAGGGCATATTACAATGAGCAGTTCTTC

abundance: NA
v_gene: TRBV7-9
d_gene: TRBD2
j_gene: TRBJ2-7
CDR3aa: CASSPAGGIVYEQYF
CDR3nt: TGTGCCAGCAGCCCAGCGGGAGGGATCGTCTACGAGCAGTACTTC

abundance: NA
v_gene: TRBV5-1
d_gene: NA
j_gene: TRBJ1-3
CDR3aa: CASSLVGDGNTIYF
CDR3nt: TGCGCCAGCAGCTTGGTTGGGGACGGAAACACCATATATTTT